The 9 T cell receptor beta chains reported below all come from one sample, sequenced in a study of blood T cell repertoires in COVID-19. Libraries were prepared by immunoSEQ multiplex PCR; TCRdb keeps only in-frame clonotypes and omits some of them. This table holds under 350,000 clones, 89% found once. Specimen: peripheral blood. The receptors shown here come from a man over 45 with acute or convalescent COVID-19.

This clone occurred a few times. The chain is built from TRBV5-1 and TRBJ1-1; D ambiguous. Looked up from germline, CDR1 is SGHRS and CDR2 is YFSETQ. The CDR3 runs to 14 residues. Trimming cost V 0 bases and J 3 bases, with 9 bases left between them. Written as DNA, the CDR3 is TGCGCCAGCAGCTTGGCACAGCCGGACACTGAAGCTTTCTTT. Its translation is CASSLAQPDTEAFF.

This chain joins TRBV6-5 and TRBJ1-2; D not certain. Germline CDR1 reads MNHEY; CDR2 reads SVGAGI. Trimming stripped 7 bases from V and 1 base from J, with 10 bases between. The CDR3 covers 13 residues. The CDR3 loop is CASTQAHNYGYTF. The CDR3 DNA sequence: TGTGCCAGCACCCAGGCCCATAACTATGGCTACACCTTC.

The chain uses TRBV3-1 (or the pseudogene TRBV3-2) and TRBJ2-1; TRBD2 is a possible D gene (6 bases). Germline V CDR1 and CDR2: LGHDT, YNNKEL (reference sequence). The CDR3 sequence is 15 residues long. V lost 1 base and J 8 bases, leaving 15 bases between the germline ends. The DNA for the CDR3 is TGTGCCAGCAGCCAAGCGGGGACTCCCGGGGATGAGCAGTTCTTC. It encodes CASSQAGTPGDEQFF.

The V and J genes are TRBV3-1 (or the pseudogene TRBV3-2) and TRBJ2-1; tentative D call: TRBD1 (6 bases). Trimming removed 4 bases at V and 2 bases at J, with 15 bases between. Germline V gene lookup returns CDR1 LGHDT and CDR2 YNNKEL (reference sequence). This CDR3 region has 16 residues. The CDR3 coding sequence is TGTGCCAGCAGCCTCACAGGGACCTCTGCCTACAATGAGCAGTTCTTC. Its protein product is CASSLTGTSAYNEQFF.

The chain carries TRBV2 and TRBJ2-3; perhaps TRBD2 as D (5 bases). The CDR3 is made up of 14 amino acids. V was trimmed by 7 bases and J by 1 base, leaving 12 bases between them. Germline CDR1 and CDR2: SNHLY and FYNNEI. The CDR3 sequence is CASIGSRGTDTQYF. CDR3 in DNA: TGTGCCAGCATAGGGTCGCGGGGCACAGATACGCAGTATTTT.

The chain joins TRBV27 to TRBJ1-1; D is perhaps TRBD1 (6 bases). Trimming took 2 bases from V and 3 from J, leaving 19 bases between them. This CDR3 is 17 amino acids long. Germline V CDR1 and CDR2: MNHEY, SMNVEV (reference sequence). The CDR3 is CASSLSGAQGPYTEAFF. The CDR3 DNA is TGTGCCAGCAGTTTAAGCGGGGCCCAGGGGCCCTACACTGAAGCTTTCTTT.

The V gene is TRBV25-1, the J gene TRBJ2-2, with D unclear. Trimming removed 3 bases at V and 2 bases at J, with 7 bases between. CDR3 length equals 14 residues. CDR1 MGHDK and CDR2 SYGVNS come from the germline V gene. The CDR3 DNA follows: TGTGCCAGCAGTGATACGGGTAACACCGGGGAGCTGTTTTTT. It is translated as CASSDTGNTGELFF.

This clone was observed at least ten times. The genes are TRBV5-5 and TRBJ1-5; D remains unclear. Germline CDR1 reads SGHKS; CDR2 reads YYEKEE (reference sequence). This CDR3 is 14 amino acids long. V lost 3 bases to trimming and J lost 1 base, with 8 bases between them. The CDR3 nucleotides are TGTGCCAGCAGCTCAGGTAACAGCAATCAGCCCCAGCATTTT. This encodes CASSSGNSNQPQHF.

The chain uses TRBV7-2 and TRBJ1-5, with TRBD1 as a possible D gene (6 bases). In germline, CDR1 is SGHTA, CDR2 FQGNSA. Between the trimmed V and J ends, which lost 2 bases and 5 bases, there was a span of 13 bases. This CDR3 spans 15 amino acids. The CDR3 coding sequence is TGTGCCAGCAGCTTAAGGTCCGGGACATATCAGCCCCAGCATTTT. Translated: CASSLRSGTYQPQHF.